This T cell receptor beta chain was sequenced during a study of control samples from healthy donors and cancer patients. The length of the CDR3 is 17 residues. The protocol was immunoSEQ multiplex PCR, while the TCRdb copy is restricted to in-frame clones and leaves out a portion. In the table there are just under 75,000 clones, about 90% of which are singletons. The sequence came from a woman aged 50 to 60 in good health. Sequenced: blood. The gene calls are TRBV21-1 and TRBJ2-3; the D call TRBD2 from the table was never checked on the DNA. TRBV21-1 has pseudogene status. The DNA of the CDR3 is TGTGCCAGCAGCCCTTCGGGACTAGCGACACGGGCAGATACGCAGTATTTT. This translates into CASSPSGLATRADTQYF.